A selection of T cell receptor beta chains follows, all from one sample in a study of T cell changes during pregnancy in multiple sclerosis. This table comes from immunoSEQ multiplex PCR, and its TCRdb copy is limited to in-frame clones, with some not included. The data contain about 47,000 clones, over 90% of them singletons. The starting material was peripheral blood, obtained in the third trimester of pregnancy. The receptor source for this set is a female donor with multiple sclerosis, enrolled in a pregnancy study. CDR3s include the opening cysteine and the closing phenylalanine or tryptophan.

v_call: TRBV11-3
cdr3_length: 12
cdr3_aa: CASSLQRQEQFF

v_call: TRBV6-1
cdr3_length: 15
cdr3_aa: CASSGTSGRTGEQFF

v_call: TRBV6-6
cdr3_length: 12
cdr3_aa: CASTGVDYGYTF

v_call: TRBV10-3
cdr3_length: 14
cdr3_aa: CAIRPGQANTEAFF

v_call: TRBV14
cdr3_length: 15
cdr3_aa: CASSQGSRTSSGRYF

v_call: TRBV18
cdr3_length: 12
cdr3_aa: CASSPGGQPQHF

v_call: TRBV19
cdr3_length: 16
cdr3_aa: CASRHTRGGGTGELFF

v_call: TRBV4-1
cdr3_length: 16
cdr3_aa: CASSPVGGLPTDTQYF

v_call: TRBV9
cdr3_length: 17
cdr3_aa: CASSVEPGVMGTDTQYF

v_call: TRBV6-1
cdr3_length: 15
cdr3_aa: CASSVLAGAAYEQYF

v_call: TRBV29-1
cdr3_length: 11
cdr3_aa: CSVHSGNTIYF

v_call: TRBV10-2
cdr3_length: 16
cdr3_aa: CASARGTGGNTGELFF

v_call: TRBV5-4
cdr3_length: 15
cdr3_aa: CASSPTTNRNYGYTF

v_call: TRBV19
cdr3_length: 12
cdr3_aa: CASSNRGGEQYF

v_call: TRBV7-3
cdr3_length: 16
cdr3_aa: CASSLTPDRGFYGYTF

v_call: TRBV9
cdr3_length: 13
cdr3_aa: CASSVAVNTEAFF

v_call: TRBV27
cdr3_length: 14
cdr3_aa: CASSLGLAGGPLFF

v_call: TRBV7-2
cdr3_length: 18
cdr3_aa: CASSLVPSGRLNTGELFF

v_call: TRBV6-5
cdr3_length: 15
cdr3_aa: CASSPQAVSGNTIYF

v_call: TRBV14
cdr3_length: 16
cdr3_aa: CASSQGKGGRRYEQYF

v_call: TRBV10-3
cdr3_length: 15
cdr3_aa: CAISEAGRGYNEQFF

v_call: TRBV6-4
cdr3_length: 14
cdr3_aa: CASSVGVGTGELFF

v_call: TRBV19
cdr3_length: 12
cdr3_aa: CAGRTGLYGYTF

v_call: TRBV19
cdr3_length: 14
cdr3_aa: CASSMSGGSYEQYF

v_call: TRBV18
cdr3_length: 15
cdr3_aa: CASSPPTTVTGELFF

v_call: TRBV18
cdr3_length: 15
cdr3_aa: CASSSQGIGTDTQYF

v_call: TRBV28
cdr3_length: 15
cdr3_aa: CASSLFRRVPGELFF

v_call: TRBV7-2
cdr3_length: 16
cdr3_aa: CASSLTGTLVNTEAFF

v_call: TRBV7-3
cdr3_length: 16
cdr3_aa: CASSLTGGQAYNEQFF

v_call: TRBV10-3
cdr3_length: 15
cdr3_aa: CAISDSDTETGELFF

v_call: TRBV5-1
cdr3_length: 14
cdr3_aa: CASSLGQDSETQYF

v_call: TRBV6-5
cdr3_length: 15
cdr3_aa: CASSSPVGAQETQYF

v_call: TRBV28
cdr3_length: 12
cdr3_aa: CASGQGRTEAFF

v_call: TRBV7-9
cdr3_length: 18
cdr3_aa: CASSSHSAGLPVNEKLFF

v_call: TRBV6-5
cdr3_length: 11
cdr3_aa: CASSSIDTQYF

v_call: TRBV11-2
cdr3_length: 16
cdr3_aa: CASKSGVGGAQETQYF

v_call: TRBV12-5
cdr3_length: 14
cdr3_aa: CASGLVRRGTEQFF

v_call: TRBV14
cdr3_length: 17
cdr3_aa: CASSQGLADPSTDTQYF

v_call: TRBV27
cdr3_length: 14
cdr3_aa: CASSLSRWGDEQFF

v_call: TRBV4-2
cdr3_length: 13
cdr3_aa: CASSQGQGYGYTF

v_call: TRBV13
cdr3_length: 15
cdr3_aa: CASSPGLGGGETQYF

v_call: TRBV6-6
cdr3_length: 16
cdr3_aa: CASSYGGARGANVLTF

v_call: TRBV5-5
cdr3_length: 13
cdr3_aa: CASSLDRPYGYTF

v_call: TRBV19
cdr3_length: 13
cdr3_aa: CASTPGQGYGYTF

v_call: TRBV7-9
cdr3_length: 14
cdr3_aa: CASSLEGQADEQYF

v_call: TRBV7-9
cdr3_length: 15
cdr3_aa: CASSSPRTGYYEQYF

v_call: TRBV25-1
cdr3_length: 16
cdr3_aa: CASSSLLGAGTDTQYF

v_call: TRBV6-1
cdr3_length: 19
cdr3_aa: CASSEALGLAAANTGELFF

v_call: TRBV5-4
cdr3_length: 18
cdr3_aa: CASSTNVGPSLAKNIQYF

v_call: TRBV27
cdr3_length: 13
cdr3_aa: CGTSGRATNEQFF

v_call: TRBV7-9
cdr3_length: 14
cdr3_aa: CASSLLGAGEKLFF